Described below is a single T cell receptor (beta chain) sequence and its context. The antigen remains unidentified. This sample was included in a study of CD8 T cells in ankylosing spondylitis. Study results and caveats: It was reported that disease-linked clones were significantly enriched in matched ankylosing spondylitis synovial fluid. The study identified a TCR beta motif of several highly homologous variants that appeared characteristic of ankylosing spondylitis blood. Previously reported in reactive arthritis synovial fluid and blood were some of the motif variants.

MiXCR was run by TCRdb on the 5' RACE reads, yielding one entry per CDR3 protein. The table has roughly 700,000 distinct CDR3 sequences, roughly 19% seen once. The V and J ends lost 0 bases and 5 bases, in that order; junction bases with no gene match: 8. This CDR3 has 17 residues. The sequence came from a male donor with ankylosing spondylitis. Sequencing was done on a sample of blood, either unsorted or a sorted T cell fraction (not recorded which). J is TRBJ2-1 and V is TRBV12-3 or TRBV12-4; 9 nucleotides match TRBD2. The CDR3 sequence: CASSLAPDLAGNNEQFF. The CDR3 DNA sequence: TGTGCCAGCAGTTTAGCCCCCGACCTAGCGGGGAACAATGAGCAGTTCTTC.